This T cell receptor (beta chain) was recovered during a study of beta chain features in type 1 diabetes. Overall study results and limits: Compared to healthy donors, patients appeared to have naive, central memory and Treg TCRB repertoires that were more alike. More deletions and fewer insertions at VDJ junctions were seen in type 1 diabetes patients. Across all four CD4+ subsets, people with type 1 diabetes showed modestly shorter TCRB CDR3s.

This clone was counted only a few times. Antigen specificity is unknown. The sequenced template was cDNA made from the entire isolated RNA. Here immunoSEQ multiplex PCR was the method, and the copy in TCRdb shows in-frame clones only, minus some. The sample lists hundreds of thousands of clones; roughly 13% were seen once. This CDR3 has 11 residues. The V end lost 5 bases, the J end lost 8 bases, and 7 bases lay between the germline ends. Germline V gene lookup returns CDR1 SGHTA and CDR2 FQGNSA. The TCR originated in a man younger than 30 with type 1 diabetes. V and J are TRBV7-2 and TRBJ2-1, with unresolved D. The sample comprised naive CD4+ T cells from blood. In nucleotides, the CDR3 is TGTGCCAGCAGCGTCGCCTATGAGCAGTTCTTC. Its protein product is CASSVAYEQFF.